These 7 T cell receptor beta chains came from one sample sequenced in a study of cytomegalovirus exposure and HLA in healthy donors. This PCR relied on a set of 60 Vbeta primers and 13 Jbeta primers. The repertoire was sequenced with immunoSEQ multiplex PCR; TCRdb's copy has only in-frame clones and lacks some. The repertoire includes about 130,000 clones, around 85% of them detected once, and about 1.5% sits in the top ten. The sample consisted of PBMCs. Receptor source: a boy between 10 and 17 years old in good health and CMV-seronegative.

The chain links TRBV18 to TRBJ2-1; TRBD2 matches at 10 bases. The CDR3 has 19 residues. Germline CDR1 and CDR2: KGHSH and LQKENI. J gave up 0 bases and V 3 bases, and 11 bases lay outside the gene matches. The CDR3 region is CASSPRSLAGLSSYNEQFF. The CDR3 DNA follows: TGTGCCAGCTCACCTCGGTCACTAGCGGGGTTAAGCTCCTACAATGAGCAGTTCTTC.

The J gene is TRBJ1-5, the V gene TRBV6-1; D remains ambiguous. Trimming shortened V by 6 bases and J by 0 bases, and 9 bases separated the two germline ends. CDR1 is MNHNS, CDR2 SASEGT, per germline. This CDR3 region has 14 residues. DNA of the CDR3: TGTGCCAGCAGAGACATTTATAGCAATCAGCCCCAGCATTTT. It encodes CASRDIYSNQPQHF.

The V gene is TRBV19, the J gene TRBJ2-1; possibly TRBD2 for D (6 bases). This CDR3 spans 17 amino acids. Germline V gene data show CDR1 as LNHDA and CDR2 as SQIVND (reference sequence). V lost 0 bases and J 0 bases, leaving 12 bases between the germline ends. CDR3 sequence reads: CASSIDLGGPSYNEQFF. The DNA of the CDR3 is TGTGCCAGTAGTATAGATCTAGGAGGGCCCTCCTACAATGAGCAGTTCTTC.

CDR3 nucleotide sequence: TGCAGCGTTCCCCGGCGGGGGCCGGGAGATACGCAGTATTTT. It is translated as CSVPRRGPGDTQYF. V usage is TRBV29-1 and J usage is TRBJ2-3; a possible D gene is TRBD2 (7 bases). Germline-derived CDR1 and CDR2 are SQVTM and ANQGSEA. V dropped 5 bases and J dropped 5 bases, with 17 bases sitting between them. CDR3 length: 14 residues.

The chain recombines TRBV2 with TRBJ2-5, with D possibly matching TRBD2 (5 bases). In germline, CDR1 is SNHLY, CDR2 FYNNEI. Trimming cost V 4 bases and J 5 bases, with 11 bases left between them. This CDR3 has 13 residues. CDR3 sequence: CASSVLAVETQYF. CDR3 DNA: TGTGCCAGCAGTGTCCTAGCAGTCGAGACCCAGTACTTC.

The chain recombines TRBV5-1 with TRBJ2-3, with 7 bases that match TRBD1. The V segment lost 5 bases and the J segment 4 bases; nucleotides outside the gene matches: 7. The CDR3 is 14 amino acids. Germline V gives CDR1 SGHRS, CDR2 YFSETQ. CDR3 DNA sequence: TGCGCCAGCAGGAACGACAGGGTGGCAGATACGCAGTATTTT. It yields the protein CASRNDRVADTQYF. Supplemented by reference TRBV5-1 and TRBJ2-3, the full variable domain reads KAGVTQTPRYLIKTRGQQVTLSCSPISGHRSVSWYQQTPGQGLQFLFEYFSETQRNKGNFPGRFSGRQFSNSRSEMNVSTLELGDSALYLCASRNDRVADTQYFGPGTRLTVL.

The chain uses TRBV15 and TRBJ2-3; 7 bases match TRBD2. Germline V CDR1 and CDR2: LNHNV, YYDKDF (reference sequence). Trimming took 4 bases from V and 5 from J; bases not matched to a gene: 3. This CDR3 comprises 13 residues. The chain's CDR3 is CATSITGGDTQYF. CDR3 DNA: TGTGCCACCAGCATTACGGGGGGAGATACGCAGTATTTT.